This TCR beta chain stems from a study of control samples from healthy donors and cancer patients. This clone showed up just once. Germline V CDR1 and CDR2: SQVTM, ANQGSEA. Trimming took off 6 bases at V and 4 bases at J, with 15 bases between the two ends. This CDR3 contains 13 residues. Here immunoSEQ multiplex PCR was the method, and the copy in TCRdb shows in-frame clones only, minus some. The sample lists fewer than 200,000 clones; over 85% were seen once. The sample comprised blood. This sequence joins TRBV29-1 and TRBJ1-2; possibly TRBD1 for D (6 bases). This clonotype was obtained from an older woman in good health. Written as DNA, the CDR3 is TGCAGCGTAAATCACAGGGTAACCTATGGCTACACCTTC. It codes for CSVNHRVTYGYTF. The complete variable domain, with remaining parts taken from reference TRBV29-1 and TRBJ1-2, reads SAVISQKPSRDICQRGTSLTIQCQVDSQVTMMFWYRQQPGQSLTLIATANQGSEATYESGFVIDKFPISRPNLTFSTLTVSNMSPEDSSIYLCSVNHRVTYGYTFGSGTRLTVV.